This entry concerns a single TCR beta chain. The protocol was immunoSEQ multiplex PCR, while the TCRdb copy is restricted to in-frame clones and leaves out a portion. The table shows 300,000 to 450,000 clones, with around nine tenths occurring only once. The V gene lost 4 bases and the J gene lost 5 bases, with 26 bases spanning the gap. The length of the CDR3 is 19 residues. Germline V gene sequence: CDR1 SEHNR, CDR2 FQNEAQ (reference sequence). The sample belongs to a study of blood T cell repertoires in COVID-19. On the study more broadly: Collection of acute and convalescent COVID-19 samples took place in the United States, Italy and Spain.

The Seattle patients joined while their infection was active and were tracked longitudinally afterward. The material sequenced was peripheral blood. This clonotype was obtained from a woman aged 55-75 years with COVID-19, enrolled during active disease. The chain carries TRBV7-9 and TRBJ1-4; possible D gene TRBD1, 6 bases. CDR3 DNA: TGTGCCAGCAGCTCCCAATGGGACCAAACAGGGAGAAAAAATGAAAAACTGTTTTTT. It yields the protein CASSSQWDQTGRKNEKLFF.